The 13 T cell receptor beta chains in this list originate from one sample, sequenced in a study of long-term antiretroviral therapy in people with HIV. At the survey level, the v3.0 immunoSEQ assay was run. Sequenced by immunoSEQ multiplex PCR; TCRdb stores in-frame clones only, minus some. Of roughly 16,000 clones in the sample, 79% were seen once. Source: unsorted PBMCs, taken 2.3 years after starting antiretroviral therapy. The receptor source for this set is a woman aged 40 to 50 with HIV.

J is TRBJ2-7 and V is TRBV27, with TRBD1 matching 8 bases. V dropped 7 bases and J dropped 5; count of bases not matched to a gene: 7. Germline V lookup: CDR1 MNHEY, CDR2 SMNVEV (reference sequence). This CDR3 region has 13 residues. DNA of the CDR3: TGTGCCAGCACTGGACAGGGTATTCACGAGCAGTACTTC. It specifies CASTGQGIHEQYF.

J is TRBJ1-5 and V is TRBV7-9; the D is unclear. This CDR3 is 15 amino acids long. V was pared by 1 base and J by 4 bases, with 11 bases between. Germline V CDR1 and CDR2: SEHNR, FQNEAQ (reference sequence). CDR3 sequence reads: CASSLDRVGNQPQHF. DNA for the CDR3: TGTGCCAGCAGCTTAGATAGGGTAGGGAATCAGCCCCAGCATTTT. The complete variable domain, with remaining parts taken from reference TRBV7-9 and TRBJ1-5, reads DTGVSQNPRHKITKRGQNVTFRCDPISEHNRLYWYRQTLGQGPEFLTYFQNEAQLEKSRLLSDRFSAERPKGSFSTLEIQRTEQGDSAMYLCASSLDRVGNQPQHFGDGTRLSIL.

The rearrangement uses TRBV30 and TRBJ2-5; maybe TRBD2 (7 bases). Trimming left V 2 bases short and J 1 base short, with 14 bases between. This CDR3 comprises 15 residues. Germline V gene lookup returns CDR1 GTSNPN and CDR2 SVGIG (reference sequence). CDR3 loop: CAWSKGGGVQETQYF. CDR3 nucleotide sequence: TGTGCCTGGAGTAAAGGCGGGGGCGTCCAAGAGACCCAGTACTTC. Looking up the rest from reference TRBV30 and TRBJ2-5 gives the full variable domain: SQTIHQWPATLVQPVGSPLSLECTVEGTSNPNLYWYRQAAGRGLQLLFYSVGIGQISSEVPQNLSASRPQDRQFILSSKKLLLSDSGFYLCAWSKGGGVQETQYFGPGTRLLVL.

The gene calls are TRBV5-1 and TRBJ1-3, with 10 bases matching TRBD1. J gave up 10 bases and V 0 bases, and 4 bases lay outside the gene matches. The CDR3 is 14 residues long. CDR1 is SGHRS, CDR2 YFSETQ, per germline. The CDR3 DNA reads TGCGCCAGCAGCTTGGGACAGGGGGCGCAGACCATATATTTT. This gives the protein CASSLGQGAQTIYF.

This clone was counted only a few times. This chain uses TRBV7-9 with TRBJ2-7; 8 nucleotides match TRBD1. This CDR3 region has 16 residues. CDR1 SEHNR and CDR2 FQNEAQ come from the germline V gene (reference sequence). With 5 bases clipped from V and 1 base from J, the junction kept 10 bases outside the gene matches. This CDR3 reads CASSALPGTGSYEQYF. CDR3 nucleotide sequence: TGTGCCAGCAGCGCGCTTCCCGGGACAGGTTCCTACGAGCAGTACTTC.

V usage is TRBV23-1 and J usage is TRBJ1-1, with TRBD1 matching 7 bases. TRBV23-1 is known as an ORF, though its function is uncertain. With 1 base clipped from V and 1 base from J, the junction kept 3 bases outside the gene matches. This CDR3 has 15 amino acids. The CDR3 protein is CASSQWGQPNTEAFF. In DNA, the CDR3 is TGCGCCAGCAGTCAATGGGGACAGCCGAACACTGAAGCTTTCTTT.

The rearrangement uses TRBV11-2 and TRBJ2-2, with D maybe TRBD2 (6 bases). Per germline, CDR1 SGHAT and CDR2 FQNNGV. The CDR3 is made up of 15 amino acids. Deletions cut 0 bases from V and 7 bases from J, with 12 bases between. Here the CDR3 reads CASSLDRMGGGELFF. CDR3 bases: TGTGCCAGCAGCTTAGATCGGATGGGGGGCGGGGAGCTGTTTTTT.

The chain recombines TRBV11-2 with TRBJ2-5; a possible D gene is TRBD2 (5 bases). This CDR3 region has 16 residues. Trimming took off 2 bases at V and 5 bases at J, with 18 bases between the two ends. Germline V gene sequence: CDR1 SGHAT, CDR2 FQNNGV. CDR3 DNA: TGTGCCAGCAGCTTAAGCGGAGCCGCCTCGGGGGAGACCCAGTACTTC. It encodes CASSLSGAASGETQYF.

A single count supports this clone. CDR3 DNA sequence: TGTGCCAGCAGCCTTAGCGGGGGGGCCATGAATGAGCAGTTCTTC. Encoded protein: CASSLSGGAMNEQFF. The chain employs TRBV13 and TRBJ2-1, with 11 bases matching TRBD2. J was trimmed by 7 bases and V by 5 bases; bases with no gene match: 7. The CDR3 loop spans 15 amino acids. CDR1 PRHDT and CDR2 FYEKMQ come from the germline V gene (reference sequence).

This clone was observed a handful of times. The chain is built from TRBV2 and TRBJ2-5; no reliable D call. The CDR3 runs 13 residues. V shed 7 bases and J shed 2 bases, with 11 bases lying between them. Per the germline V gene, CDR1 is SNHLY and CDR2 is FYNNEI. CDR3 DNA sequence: TGTGCCAGCAAGGGTCAGCCTCAAGAGACCCAGTACTTC. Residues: CASKGQPQETQYF. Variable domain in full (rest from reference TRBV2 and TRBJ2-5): EPEVTQTPSHQVTQMGQEVILRCVPISNHLYFYWYRQILGQKVEFLVSFYNNEISEKSEIFDDQFSVERPDGSNFTLKIRSTKLEDSAMYFCASKGQPQETQYFGPGTRLLVL.

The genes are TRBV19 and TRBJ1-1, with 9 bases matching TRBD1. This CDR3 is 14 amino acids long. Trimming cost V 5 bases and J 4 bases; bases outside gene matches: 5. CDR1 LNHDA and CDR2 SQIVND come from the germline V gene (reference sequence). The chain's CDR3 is CASSRQGGSTEAFF. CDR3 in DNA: TGTGCCAGTAGTCGACAGGGGGGTTCCACTGAAGCTTTCTTT.

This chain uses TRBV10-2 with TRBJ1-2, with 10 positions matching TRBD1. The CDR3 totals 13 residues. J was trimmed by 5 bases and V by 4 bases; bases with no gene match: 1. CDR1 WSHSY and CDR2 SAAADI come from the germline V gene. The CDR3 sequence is CASSGDRGYGYTF. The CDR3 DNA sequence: TGCGCCAGCAGTGGGGACAGGGGATATGGCTACACCTTC.

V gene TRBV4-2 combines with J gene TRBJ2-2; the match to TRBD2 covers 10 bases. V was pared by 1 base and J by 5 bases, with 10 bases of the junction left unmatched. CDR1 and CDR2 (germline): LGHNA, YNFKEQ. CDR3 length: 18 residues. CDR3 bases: TGTGCCAGCAGCCAAGGAACCGGGGCTAGCGGGGGTACCGGGGAGCTGTTTTTT. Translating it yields CASSQGTGASGGTGELFF.